This T cell receptor beta chain was sequenced for a study of blood T cell repertoires in COVID-19. Overall study: The samples span acute and convalescent COVID-19 from the United States, Italy and Spain. T cells, B-cell-depleted T cells, or PBMCs provided the cDNA or gDNA that served as material.

In germline, CDR1 is MNHEY, CDR2 SVGAGI. The germline V and J ends were trimmed by 6 bases and 5 bases, with 6 bases remaining between them. There are 11 residues in the CDR3. Per the authors' pipeline: Quantification of nucleated cells was approximated via reference gene primer amplification. The repertoire was sequenced with immunoSEQ multiplex PCR; TCRdb's copy has only in-frame clones and lacks some. V and J calls plus clone size are reproduced from that table; the DNA served to infer D and trimming. The sample holds roughly 81,000 clones, roughly four fifths seen once. The material sequenced was peripheral blood. The chain recombines TRBV6-5 with TRBJ2-3; D is unclear. This TCR came from a man aged 55 to 70 with acute or convalescent COVID-19. DNA for the CDR3: TGTGCCAGCAGGTCTCGAGATACGCAGTATTTT. Its translation is CASRSRDTQYF.